The 9 T cell receptor beta chains below come from one sample, sequenced in a study of blood T cell repertoires in COVID-19. Assay used: immunoSEQ multiplex PCR; TCRdb lists only in-frame clones, some missing. Altogether around 230,000 clones are present, around 80% being singletons, with the ten largest covering around 2%. Material: peripheral blood. The origin of the receptors is a man aged 35-49 years who had recovered from COVID-19.

This chain joins TRBV5-1 and TRBJ2-3; the D gene is possibly TRBD2 (5 bases). The CDR3 length is 15 residues. Trimming stripped 4 bases from V and 6 bases from J, with 18 bases between. Per germline, CDR1 SGHRS and CDR2 YFSETQ. Written as DNA, the CDR3 is TGCGCCAGCAGCAAGGAGGTCTTACGTGGCGATACGCAGTATTTT. Translated, it gives CASSKEVLRGDTQYF.

This rearrangement joins TRBV7-9 to TRBJ2-7; TRBD2 matches 11 bases. The J segment lost 3 bases and the V segment lost 5 bases, leaving 9 bases of the junction unmatched. Per germline, CDR1 SEHNR and CDR2 FQNEAQ (reference sequence). This CDR3 comprises 16 residues. CDR3 coding DNA: TGTGCCAGCAGCCCGGGTGGACTAGCGGGTAGCTACGAGCAGTACTTC. Its protein is CASSPGGLAGSYEQYF.

The rearrangement uses TRBV5-1 and TRBJ2-5; 11 bases are a match to TRBD2. Germline-derived CDR1 and CDR2 are SGHRS and YFSETQ. After removal of 4 bases from V and 3 bases from J, the junction contained 5 bases not matched to a gene. The CDR3 totals 15 residues. The CDR3 DNA reads TGCGCCAGCAGCATCCTTAGCGGGGGGGAAGAGACCCAGTACTTC. This codes for CASSILSGGEETQYF.

The chain employs TRBV7-2 and TRBJ1-4; TRBD1 agrees at 9 bases. Trimming at V came to 5 bases and at J to 8 bases, leaving 15 bases not matched to a gene. The CDR3 runs to 17 residues. The germline V gene has CDR1 SGHTA and CDR2 FQGNSA. The CDR3 protein is CASSPLWATGGEEKLFF. The CDR3 region has the DNA TGTGCCAGCAGCCCCTTATGGGCGACAGGGGGAGAAGAAAAACTGTTTTTT.

The genes are TRBV4-3 and TRBJ2-3; 10 nucleotides agree with TRBD2. Germline CDR1 is LGHNA and CDR2 is YSLEER. The CDR3 has 15 residues. V lost 4 bases to trimming and J lost 6 bases; unmatched junction nucleotides: 7. The CDR3 loop is CASSPERGGVDTQYF. CDR3 nucleotides: TGCGCCAGCAGCCCCGAGCGGGGGGGGGTGGATACGCAGTATTTT.

This clone was picked up a small number of times. The V call is TRBV5-8, the J call TRBJ2-1, with D possibly matching TRBD2 (5 bases). V shed 4 bases and J shed 0 bases, with 14 bases lying between them. This CDR3 has 16 residues. CDR1 is SGHTS, CDR2 YDEGEE, per germline. The CDR3 loop is CASSPRRGSSYNEQFF. The CDR3 bases are TGTGCCAGCAGCCCTAGACGTGGGAGCTCCTACAATGAGCAGTTCTTC.

The chain employs TRBV20-1 and TRBJ2-5, with 10 nucleotides matching TRBD2. This CDR3 region has 14 residues. In germline, CDR1 is DFQATT, CDR2 SNEGSKA (reference sequence). Trimming removed 3 bases from V and 2 bases from J; junction bases left unmatched: 3. Here the CDR3 DNA reads TGCAGTGCTAGTAGCGGGGGGTTTCAAGAGACCCAGTACTTC. Its protein is CSASSGGFQETQYF.

This chain uses TRBV6-4 with TRBJ1-1, with D possibly being TRBD1 (6 bases). Per germline, CDR1 MRHNA and CDR2 SNTAGT. The CDR3 is 14 amino acids. Between the trimmed V and J ends, which lost 4 bases and 4 bases, there was a span of 13 bases. The DNA for the CDR3 is TGTGCCAGCAGTGCCGACAGGTCCGGCACTGAAGCTTTCTTT. Protein product: CASSADRSGTEAFF.

The chain carries TRBV5-1 and TRBJ2-7; the D gene is possibly TRBD2 (5 bases). This CDR3 is 14 amino acids long. Germline loops: CDR1 SGHRS, CDR2 YFSETQ. V lost 4 bases and J lost 6, with 17 bases in between. CDR3 sequence (DNA): TGCGCCAGCAGCCGGGAAGGGAAGAGAACCGAGCAGTACTTC. It encodes CASSREGKRTEQYF.